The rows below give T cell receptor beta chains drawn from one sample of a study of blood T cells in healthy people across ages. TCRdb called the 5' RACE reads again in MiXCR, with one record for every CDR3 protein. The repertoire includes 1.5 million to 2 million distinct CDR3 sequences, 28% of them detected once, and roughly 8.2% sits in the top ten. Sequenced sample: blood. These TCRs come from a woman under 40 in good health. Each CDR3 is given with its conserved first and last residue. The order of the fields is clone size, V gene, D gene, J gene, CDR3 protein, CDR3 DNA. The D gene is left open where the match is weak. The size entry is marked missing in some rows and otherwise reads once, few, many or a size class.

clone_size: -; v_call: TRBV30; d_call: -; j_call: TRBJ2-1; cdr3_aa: CAWSGLEVGSNNEQFF; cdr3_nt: TGTGCCTGGAGTGGTCTCGAGGTTGGGTCGAACAATGAGCAGTTCTTC
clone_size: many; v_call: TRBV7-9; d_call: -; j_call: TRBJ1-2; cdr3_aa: CASSLSPANYGYTF; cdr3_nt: TGCGCCAGCAGCTTGTCCCCAGCTAACTATGGCTACACCTTC
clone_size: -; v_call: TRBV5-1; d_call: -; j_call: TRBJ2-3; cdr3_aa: CASSPIRNRGATDTQYF; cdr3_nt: TGCGCCAGCAGCCCGATCAGGAATCGGGGGGCCACAGATACGCAGTATTTT
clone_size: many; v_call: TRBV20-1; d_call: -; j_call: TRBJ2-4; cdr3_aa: CSASNRASDIQYF; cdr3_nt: TGCAGTGCTAGTAACAGGGCTTCAGACATTCAGTACTTC
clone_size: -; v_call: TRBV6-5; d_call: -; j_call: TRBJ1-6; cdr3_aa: CASSYRQGGSHLHF; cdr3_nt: TGTGCCAGCAGTTACCGTCAGGGTGGCTCACACCTCCACTTT
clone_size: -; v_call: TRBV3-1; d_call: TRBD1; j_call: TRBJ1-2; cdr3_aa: CASSQEGQGGYTF; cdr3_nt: TGTGCCAGCAGCCAAGAGGGACAGGGCGGCTACACCTTC
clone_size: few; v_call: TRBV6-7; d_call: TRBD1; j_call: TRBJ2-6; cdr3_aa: CARETGDGANVLTF; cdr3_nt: TGTGCCAGGGAAACAGGGGATGGGGCCAACGTCCTGACTTTC
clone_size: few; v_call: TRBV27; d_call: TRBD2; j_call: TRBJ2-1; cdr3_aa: CASSLASGRLGEQFF; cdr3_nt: TGTGCCAGCAGTTTAGCCAGCGGGAGATTGGGTGAGCAGTTCTTC
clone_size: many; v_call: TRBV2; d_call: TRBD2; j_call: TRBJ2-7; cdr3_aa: CASSLNGLAGGEQYF; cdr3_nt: TGTGCCAGCAGCCTGAACGGACTAGCGGGAGGCGAGCAGTACTTC
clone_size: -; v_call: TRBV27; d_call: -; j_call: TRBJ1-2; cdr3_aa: CASSRPGTNYGYTF; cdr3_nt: TGTGCCAGCAGTCGACCGGGAACCAACTATGGCTACACCTTC
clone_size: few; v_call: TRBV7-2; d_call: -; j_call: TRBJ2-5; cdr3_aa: CASSQVQPQETQYF; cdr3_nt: TGTGCCAGCAGCCAAGTACAGCCCCAAGAGACCCAGTACTTC
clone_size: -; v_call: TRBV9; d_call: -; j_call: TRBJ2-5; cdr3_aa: CASSVGSDQETQYF; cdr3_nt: TGTGCCAGCAGCGTAGGATCGGATCAAGAGACCCAGTACTTC